This TCR beta chain appears in the sequencing data of a study of blood T cell repertoires in COVID-19. The wider study: Italy, Spain and the United States were the sources of the convalescent and acute COVID-19 samples. PBMCs, B-cell-depleted T cells, or T cells were the source of the cDNA or gDNA that made up the material.

TCRdb's table, derived via immunoSEQ multiplex PCR, lists solely in-frame clones and lacks some. The sample carries 330,000 or so clones, roughly nine tenths recorded once. Germline V lookup: CDR1 MNHEY, CDR2 SVGAGI. CDR3 length: 14 amino acids. Trimming took 4 bases from V and 3 from J; bases not matched to a gene: 2. The gene calls are TRBV6-5 and TRBJ2-1, with TRBD2 identical over 8 bases. The receptor comes from a woman aged 60 to 75 with COVID-19, enrolled during active disease. The source material was peripheral blood. CDR3 amino acids: CASSWSGGYNEQFF. CDR3 nucleotides: TGTGCCAGCAGTTGGAGCGGGGGCTACAATGAGCAGTTCTTC.